These 5 T cell receptor beta chains were sequenced from one sample in a study of T cell responses to AZD1222 COVID-19 vaccine. The repertoire was sequenced with immunoSEQ multiplex PCR; TCRdb's copy has only in-frame clones and lacks some. The sample lists 140,000 to 150,000 clones; around 88% were seen once. The sequences come from peripheral blood, collected on day 0 of AZD1222 vaccination. The receptors come from an adult in good health.

The chain recombines TRBV5-1 with TRBJ2-5; the D gene is possibly TRBD1 (6 bases). Trimming removed 2 bases at V and 2 bases at J, with 13 bases between. The CDR3 loop spans 15 amino acids. Germline-derived CDR1 and CDR2 are SGHRS and YFSETQ. The CDR3 DNA sequence: TGCGCCAGCAGCTTCTTACAGGGCTTTCAAGAGACCCAGTACTTC. It encodes CASSFLQGFQETQYF.

V gene TRBV9 combines with J gene TRBJ2-3, with 11 bases fitting TRBD2. The CDR3 is 18 residues long. The V and J ends lost 1 base and 4 bases, in that order; junction bases with no gene match: 11. Germline V CDR1 and CDR2: SGDLS, YYNGEE. The CDR3 loop reads CASSVTPGTSGTPDTQYF. CDR3 nucleotides: TGTGCCAGCAGCGTAACACCTGGGACTAGCGGAACCCCAGATACGCAGTATTTT.

Details on this clone: Other DNA variants within this sample encode the same CDR3. The chain is built from TRBV3-1 (or the pseudogene TRBV3-2) and TRBJ1-1; 9 bases are shared with TRBD1. Per germline, CDR1 LGHDT and CDR2 YNNKEL (reference sequence). The CDR3 consists of 14 residues. The junction had 4 bases not matched to a gene; V was cut back by 4 bases and J by 4 bases. The CDR3: CASSLRQGGTEAFF. The CDR3 DNA reads TGTGCCAGCAGCCTTCGACAGGGGGGCACTGAAGCTTTCTTT.

This clone has only one observation. V and J are TRBV27 and TRBJ2-3; 10 bases are a match to TRBD1. CDR1 MNHEY and CDR2 SMNVEV come from the germline V gene (reference sequence). The CDR3 has 15 amino acids. With 4 bases clipped from V and 3 bases from J, the junction kept 4 bases outside the gene matches. Here the CDR3 reads CASSSGTGATDTQYF. DNA for the CDR3: TGTGCCAGCAGTTCCGGGACAGGGGCTACAGATACGCAGTATTTT.

The rearrangement uses TRBV19 and TRBJ1-2; D uncertain. The germline V and J ends were trimmed by 3 bases and 8 bases, with 13 bases remaining between them. The germline V gene encodes CDR1 LNHDA and CDR2 SQIVND (reference sequence). The CDR3 loop spans 13 amino acids. This chain's CDR3 is CASSIRALGGYTF. The CDR3, as DNA: TGTGCCAGTAGTATTCGGGCGCTGGGAGGCTACACCTTC. The full variable domain, in which reference TRBV19 and TRBJ1-2 provide the parts outside the CDR3, is DGGITQSPKYLFRKEGQNVTLSCEQNLNHDAMYWYRQDPGQGLRLIYYSQIVNDFQKGDIAEGYSVSREKKESFPLTVTSAQKNPTAFYLCASSIRALGGYTFGSGTRLTVV.